The 2 T cell receptor beta chains presented below share a single source sample, sequenced in a study of T cell changes during pregnancy in multiple sclerosis. Only in-frame clones appear in the TCRdb table, and some are missing; sequencing was by immunoSEQ multiplex PCR. The table records some 120,000 clones, 95% to 98% of them present only once. Sequencing used peripheral blood, obtained after pregnancy. The receptors stem from a female donor with multiple sclerosis, enrolled in a pregnancy study.

The J gene is TRBJ2-2, the V gene TRBV29-1, with D perhaps matching TRBD2 (6 bases). The CDR3 consists of 12 residues. Germline V gene data show CDR1 as SQVTM and CDR2 as ANQGSEA. The ends were cut back, 6 bases at V and 4 bases at J, with 9 bases in the middle. The CDR3 reads CSVVEGTGELFF. The CDR3 nucleotides are TGCAGCGTAGTGGAGGGCACCGGGGAGCTGTTTTTT.

The chain is built from TRBV4-2 and TRBJ2-7; 9 bases fit TRBD2. Germline CDR1 reads LGHNA; CDR2 reads YNFKEQ. V trimming: 8 bases; J trimming: 1 base; junction bases outside the gene matches: 3. The CDR3 runs 13 residues. CDR3 sequence reads: CASRLAGSYEQYF. In DNA form, the CDR3 reads TGTGCCAGCCGGCTAGCGGGGTCCTACGAGCAGTACTTC.